This T cell receptor (beta chain) was recorded in a study of spatial heterogeneity in lung cancer. For the study at large: The average appearance count of each unique TCR and UMI combination in raw reads was more than ten.

The time point denotes: sample taken at primary tumor resection. V was clipped by 4 bases and J by 1 base, with 17 bases between them. This CDR3 has 16 residues. In germline, CDR1 is SGHRS, CDR2 YFSETQ. TCR cDNA molecules were tagged individually, and each one carried a unique molecular identifier. TCRdb analysed the 5' RACE reads with MiXCR anew, one entry per CDR3 protein. The table lists 1,500 to 2,000 distinct CDR3 sequences, 8.5% to 10% of them singletons, with about 10% in the top ten. General study points: Within tumors, counts of expanded alpha and beta TCRs tracked tumor mutation counts.

This clonotype is categorized as medium-sized. No antigen is known for it. The sequence came from a female donor with early-stage non-small cell lung cancer. The chain has TRBV5-1 and TRBJ2-5; TRBD2 is a possible D gene (6 bases). Sequenced material: lung tumor tissue, taken at surgery. DNA of the CDR3: TGCGCCAGCAGCCCGGGGGACCGAACCGGCCAAGAGACCCAGTACTTC. Protein product: CASSPGDRTGQETQYF.